This T cell receptor (beta chain) was documented in a study of cytomegalovirus exposure and HLA in healthy donors. Study-level information: In terms of ancestry, the Caucasian-associated cluster contained about 80% of the roughly 360 genotyped donors.

CDR1 KGHSH and CDR2 LQKENI come from the germline V gene. Trimming took 0 bases from V and 1 from J, leaving 8 bases between them. The CDR3 has 15 amino acids. Findings and caveats of the study: For TCR beta chains, V- and J-gene trimming was later linked to a missense DCLRE1C variant.

PCR used 60 Vbeta primers and 13 Jbeta primers. Clones were sequenced by immunoSEQ multiplex PCR, and TCRdb holds only the in-frame ones, with some missing. Of 120,000 or so clones listed, roughly 83% are singletons. This clone was seen once. Its specificity is unknown. The chain uses TRBV18 and TRBJ2-3, with D unresolved. Sequenced sample: PBMCs. This TCR was recovered from a man between 18 and 35 years old in good health and CMV-seronegative. CDR3 loop: CASSPPIRGTDTQYF. As DNA, the CDR3 is TGTGCCAGCTCACCACCTATCCGGGGCACAGATACGCAGTATTTT. Using reference TRBV18 and TRBJ2-3 for the parts outside the CDR3, the full variable domain is NAGVMQNPRHLVRRRGQEARLRCSPMKGHSHVYWYRQLPEEGLKFMVYLQKENIIDESGMPKERFSAEFPKEGPSILRIQQVVRGDSAAYFCASSPPIRGTDTQYFGPGTRLTVL.